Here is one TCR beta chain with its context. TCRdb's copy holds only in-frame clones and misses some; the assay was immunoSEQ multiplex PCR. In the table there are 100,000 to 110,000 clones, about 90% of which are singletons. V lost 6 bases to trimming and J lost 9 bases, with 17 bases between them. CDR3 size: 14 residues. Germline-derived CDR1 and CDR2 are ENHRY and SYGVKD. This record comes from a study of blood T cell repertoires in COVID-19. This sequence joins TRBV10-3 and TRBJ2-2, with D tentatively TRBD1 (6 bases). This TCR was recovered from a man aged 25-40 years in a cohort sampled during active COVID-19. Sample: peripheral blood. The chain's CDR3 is CAISPGEGGRELFF. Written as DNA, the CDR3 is TGTGCCATCAGCCCCGGGGAAGGGGGTAGGGAGCTGTTTTTT.